One and the same sample provided the 28 T cell receptor beta chains below, sequenced in a study of blood T cell repertoires in COVID-19 (dated by TCRdb to the early 2020s). Library creation used the immunoSEQ multiplex PCR assay. This is the immuneACCESS table as TCRdb keeps it, with only in-frame sequences that have V and J called. A part of the clones is gone; compared with another copy, unresolved V genes explain less than half, and the rest is unexplained. The sample table holds nearly 110,000 clones, of which 80% to 85% were seen once. Of the sample, more than 4% falls within the top ten clones. Sequencing was done on a sample of peripheral blood. The origin of the receptors is a human donor in a cohort sampled during active COVID-19.

This rearrangement joins TRBV20-1 to TRBJ2-1; D uncertain. Trimming took 6 bases from V and 5 from J, leaving 8 bases between them. CDR1 and CDR2 from the germline V gene are DFQATT and SNEGSKA (reference sequence). This CDR3 is 11 amino acids long. For the CDR3, the DNA is TGCAGTGCGGCCCCCCACAATGAGCAGTTCTTC. Translating gives CSAAPHNEQFF.

The genes are TRBV18 and TRBJ2-1; 9 nucleotides agree with TRBD2. Germline V gene data show CDR1 as KGHSH and CDR2 as LQKENI. V lost 3 bases to trimming and J lost 9 bases; unmatched junction nucleotides: 12. The CDR3 loop spans 16 amino acids. CDR3: CASSPPWLAGPVEQFF. The CDR3, as DNA: TGTGCCAGCTCACCGCCCTGGCTAGCGGGACCGGTTGAGCAGTTCTTC.

This clone was seen a single time. The chain uses TRBV7-2 and TRBJ2-5; 13 bases align to TRBD2. The CDR3 has 16 amino acids. J gave up 1 base and V 1 base, and 0 bases lay outside the gene matches. Germline V gene lookup returns CDR1 SGHTA and CDR2 FQGNSA. The CDR3 is CASSLGLAGGQETQYF. CDR3 in DNA: TGTGCCAGCAGCTTAGGACTAGCGGGAGGCCAAGAGACCCAGTACTTC.

This chain links TRBV5-1 with TRBJ1-1; tentatively, D is TRBD1 (5 bases). The CDR3 runs to 15 residues. V lost 5 bases and J lost 1, with 15 bases in between. Germline V gene data show CDR1 as SGHRS and CDR2 as YFSETQ. DNA of the CDR3: TGCGCCAGCAGAAGACCGGGACTCCAGAACACTGAAGCTTTCTTT. It specifies CASRRPGLQNTEAFF.

The rearrangement joins TRBV7-8 to TRBJ2-7; tentative D call: TRBD2 (6 bases). CDR1 and CDR2 from the germline V gene are SGHVS and FQNEAQ. This CDR3 is built from 19 residues. V was clipped by 4 bases and J by 2 bases, with 27 bases between them. The CDR3 region has the DNA TGTGCCAGCAGCTCTCCAAGCAGGCCTGGTACTAGCTTTGCCTACGAGCAGTACGTC. It yields the protein CASSSPSRPGTSFAYEQYV.

The chain recombines TRBV13 with TRBJ1-1, with TRBD1 as a possible D gene (5 bases). This CDR3 has 12 amino acids. Germline V CDR1 and CDR2: PRHDT, FYEKMQ (reference sequence). V dropped 3 bases and J dropped 11 bases, with 13 bases sitting between them. CDR3 protein: CASSFASGNAFF. Here the CDR3 DNA reads TGTGCCAGCAGCTTCGCTTCAGGGAATGCTTTCTTT.

The gene calls are TRBV24-1 and TRBJ1-1; 8 bases line up with TRBD1. Trimming cost V 3 bases and J 2 bases; bases outside gene matches: 4. Looked up from germline, CDR1 is KGHDR and CDR2 is SFDVKD. The CDR3 consists of 15 residues. CDR3 DNA sequence: TGTGCCACCAGTGATGGACAGGGATCCAACACTGAAGCTTTCTTT. This codes for CATSDGQGSNTEAFF.

The V call is TRBV28, the J call TRBJ2-1; 7 bases are shared with TRBD2. Germline-derived CDR1 and CDR2 are MDHEN and SYDVKM. The CDR3 spans 16 residues. Germline trimming cut 4 bases from V and 0 bases from J; bases unmatched to any gene: 6. The CDR3 region has the DNA TGTGCCAGCAGTTCTAGCGGAGTTAGCTCCTACAATGAGCAGTTCTTC. Its translation: CASSSSGVSSYNEQFF.

The chain has TRBV6-1 and TRBJ2-7; 10 nucleotides line up with TRBD1. Germline CDR1 and CDR2: MNHNS and SASEGT. The J segment lost 2 bases and the V segment lost 2 bases, leaving 9 bases of the junction unmatched. The CDR3 has 17 amino acids. The DNA of the CDR3 is TGTGCCAGCAGTGAAAGCGGTGGGACAGGGGTGGCCTACGAGCAGTACGTC. Residues: CASSESGGTGVAYEQYV.

The chain joins TRBV5-1 to TRBJ1-2, with D possibly TRBD1 on 6 matching bases. This CDR3 contains 15 residues. CDR1 and CDR2 from the germline V gene are SGHRS and YFSETQ. The germline V and J ends were trimmed by 0 bases and 6 bases, with 15 bases remaining between them. CDR3 nucleotide sequence: TGCGCCAGCAGCTTGGAGGCAGGGGCTAGGGATGGCTACACCTTC. Its protein product is CASSLEAGARDGYTF.

The gene calls are TRBV19 and TRBJ1-1; TRBD1 might be the D (5 bases). Germline loops: CDR1 LNHDA, CDR2 SQIVND (reference sequence). There are 15 residues in the CDR3. The V end lost 1 base, the J end lost 6 bases, and 15 bases lay between the germline ends. The CDR3 DNA follows: TGTGCCAGTAGTATAGTGACCAGGGCGGCCCCTGAAGCTTTCTTT. Translated, it gives CASSIVTRAAPEAFF. The full variable domain, with the rest looked up from reference TRBV19 and TRBJ1-1, is DGGITQSPKYLFRKEGQNVTLSCEQNLNHDAMYWYRQDPGQGLRLIYYSQIVNDFQKGDIAEGYSVSREKKESFPLTVTSAQKNPTAFYLCASSIVTRAAPEAFFGQGTRLTVV.

The gene calls are TRBV4-2 and TRBJ1-5; D is perhaps TRBD1 (5 bases). The germline V and J ends were trimmed by 0 bases and 6 bases, with 15 bases remaining between them. Per the germline V gene, CDR1 is LGHNA and CDR2 is YNFKEQ. The CDR3 has 16 residues. CDR3 region: CASSQDSSRGSQPQHF. The CDR3 region has the DNA TGTGCCAGCAGCCAAGATTCTTCAAGGGGTTCTCAGCCCCAGCATTTT.

The V and J genes are TRBV21-1 and TRBJ2-4; the table calls TRBD2, which could not be checked here. TRBV21-1 counts as a pseudogene. The CDR3 totals 16 residues. The CDR3 is CASSMRAAHPKNIQYF. CDR3 nucleotide sequence: TGTGCCAGCAGCATGAGGGCAGCTCATCCCAAAAACATTCAGTACTTC.

This chain links TRBV7-3 with TRBJ2-1, with 7 nucleotides matching TRBD2. In germline, CDR1 is SGHTA, CDR2 FQGTGA. Trimming took 3 bases from V and 5 from J; bases not matched to a gene: 7. This CDR3 is 15 amino acids long. CDR3 DNA: TGTGCCAGCAGCTTTACTAGCGCCCCCAACAATGAGCAGTTCTTC. It codes for CASSFTSAPNNEQFF.

The chain joins TRBV3-1 (or the pseudogene TRBV3-2) to TRBJ2-2; D unclear. The CDR3 runs to 13 residues. Per germline, CDR1 LGHDT and CDR2 YNNKEL (reference sequence). V lost 0 bases, J lost 4 bases, and 3 bases lay in between. CDR3 DNA sequence: TGTGCCAGCAGCCAAGATAGCACCGGGGAGCTGTTTTTT. This encodes CASSQDSTGELFF.

The chain couples TRBV3-1 (or the pseudogene TRBV3-2) to TRBJ2-3, with 7 bases that match TRBD2. This CDR3 is built from 14 residues. V lost 6 bases to trimming and J lost 0 bases; unmatched junction nucleotides: 3. Looked up from germline, CDR1 is LGHDT and CDR2 is YNNKEL (reference sequence). CDR3 bases: TGTGCCAGCAGGATTAGCGGGAGCACAGATACGCAGTATTTT. Its protein product is CASRISGSTDTQYF.

The rearrangement joins TRBV10-3 to TRBJ2-3; TRBD1 matches 9 bases. The germline V gene has CDR1 ENHRY and CDR2 SYGVKD. Germline trimming cut 4 bases from V and 3 bases from J; bases unmatched to any gene: 5. This CDR3 region has 15 residues. CDR3 bases: TGTGCCATCAGTGCCCAGGGACAGGGTACAGATACGCAGTATTTT. As protein: CAISAQGQGTDTQYF.

The chain's CDR3 is CASRLMPTDTQYF. CDR3 bases: TGTGCCAGCAGACTAATGCCCACAGATACGCAGTATTTT. J is TRBJ2-3 and V is TRBV7-2, with D uncertain. The CDR3 loop spans 13 amino acids. The V gene lost 6 bases and the J gene lost 2 bases, with 9 bases spanning the gap. Germline CDR1 SGHTA, CDR2 FQGNSA.

The chain recombines TRBV5-8 with TRBJ1-1, with D hard to call. This CDR3 has 16 amino acids. Germline values: CDR1 SGHTS, CDR2 YDEGEE. V was clipped by 3 bases and J by 5 bases, with 20 bases between them. The CDR3, as DNA: TGTGCCAGCAGCTCGAGACCGGTCTCAGGAGGGACTGAAGCTTTCTTT. Protein product: CASSSRPVSGGTEAFF.

The chain links TRBV18 to TRBJ2-3, with 9 bases that match TRBD2. The length of the CDR3 is 16 residues. After removal of 0 bases from V and 6 bases from J, the junction contained 7 bases not matched to a gene. Germline V CDR1 and CDR2: KGHSH, LQKENI. Written as DNA, the CDR3 is TGTGCCAGCTCACCACCGGCTGCTAGCGGGATTGATACGCAGTATTTT. Its protein is CASSPPAASGIDTQYF.

The rearrangement links TRBV7-2 to TRBJ1-2; no clear D. Germline V gene data show CDR1 as SGHTA and CDR2 as FQGNSA. The CDR3 runs 16 residues. V dropped 2 bases and J dropped 8 bases, with 21 bases sitting between them. The CDR3 loop reads CASSLFGAGSPEGYTF. CDR3 DNA sequence: TGTGCCAGCAGCTTATTCGGTGCCGGGTCTCCTGAGGGCTACACCTTC.

The gene calls are TRBV10-3 and TRBJ1-2; D is uncertain. In germline, CDR1 is ENHRY, CDR2 SYGVKD. V was cut by 5 bases and J by 8 bases, with 18 bases left in between. The CDR3 has 14 amino acids. CDR3 nucleotide sequence: TGTGCCATCAGTACCGATGAGGGTCATTGGGGCTACACCTTC. Protein sequence: CAISTDEGHWGYTF.

The rearrangement joins TRBV15 to TRBJ2-1, with 11 bases lining up with TRBD2. The germline V gene encodes CDR1 LNHNV and CDR2 YYDKDF (reference sequence). The CDR3 is made up of 16 amino acids. V lost 2 bases, J lost 4 bases, and 4 bases stayed unmatched. The CDR3 loop is CATSRPGLAGYNEQFF. The CDR3, as DNA: TGTGCCACCAGCAGACCAGGACTAGCGGGTTACAATGAGCAGTTCTTC.

This clone was counted between two and nine times. The J gene is TRBJ2-1, the V gene TRBV7-2; 7 positions agree with TRBD2. The CDR3 spans 15 residues. Trimming took 5 bases from V and 7 from J; bases not matched to a gene: 11. Germline V CDR1 and CDR2: SGHTA, FQGNSA. CDR3 amino acids: CASSPPSGIVNEQFF. CDR3 coding DNA: TGTGCCAGCAGCCCGCCCAGCGGGATTGTAAATGAGCAGTTCTTC.

The V and J genes are TRBV10-3 and TRBJ2-1; D gene unclear. Germline lookup yields CDR1 ENHRY and CDR2 SYGVKD. The CDR3 has 13 residues. Between the trimmed V and J ends, which lost 11 bases and 0 bases, there was a span of 11 bases. CDR3 loop: CAASRDSYNEQFF. CDR3 nucleotide sequence: TGTGCCGCATCGCGCGACTCCTACAATGAGCAGTTCTTC.

V gene TRBV5-1 combines with J gene TRBJ1-1, with a possible D match to TRBD1 (6 bases). The CDR3 totals 14 residues. V lost 6 bases to trimming and J lost 1 base, with 13 bases between them. Germline V gene data show CDR1 as SGHRS and CDR2 as YFSETQ. The CDR3 region is CASTPQGTNTEAFF. The CDR3 DNA sequence: TGCGCCAGCACCCCACAGGGAACGAACACTGAAGCTTTCTTT.

This CDR3 is CASSLAQRLIDEQFF. The DNA of the CDR3 is TGTGCCAGCAGCTTAGCGCAGCGATTGATCGATGAGCAGTTCTTC. The chain links TRBV7-9 to TRBJ2-1; D is uncertain. The CDR3 has 15 amino acids. The V gene's germline CDR1 is SEHNR and CDR2 FQNEAQ (reference sequence). V lost 0 bases to trimming and J lost 8 bases, with 14 bases between them. Full variable domain (remainder filled in from reference TRBV7-9 and TRBJ2-1): DTGVSQNPRHKITKRGQNVTFRCDPISEHNRLYWYRQTLGQGPEFLTYFQNEAQLEKSRLLSDRFSAERPKGSFSTLEIQRTEQGDSAMYLCASSLAQRLIDEQFFGPGTRLTVL.

V usage is TRBV10-2 and J usage is TRBJ2-1; D might be TRBD2 (5 bases). Trimming took 6 bases from V and 5 from J, leaving 11 bases between them. Germline V gene lookup returns CDR1 WSHSY and CDR2 SAAADI. This CDR3 spans 13 amino acids. The CDR3 loop is CASREARDNEQFF. The DNA of the CDR3 is TGCGCCAGCAGAGAGGCGCGGGACAATGAGCAGTTCTTC.